This T cell receptor (beta chain) comes out of a study of vaccination effects on CD4 cells after COVID-19. On the study more broadly: The participants, recipients of two vaccine doses, got either BNT162b2 or mRNA-1273.

Study observations and caveats: Few convalescent patients, and no early post-infection timepoints, were available to the study.

This CDR3 contains 14 residues. The germline gives CDR1 MRHNA, CDR2 SNTAGT. Trimming cost V 5 bases and J 0 bases, with 10 bases left between them. Antigen-specific CD4+ T cells were first expanded with viral peptide pools by the ViraFEST assay and only then sequenced. Isolation of CD4+ T cells took place after nine to ten days of culture. According to the study, vaccine recipients showed no prior SARS-CoV-2 infection and negative nucleocapsid antibodies. Every well housed two million PBMC, which grew in culture alongside about 11 IU/ml IL-2 and roughly 9.8 ug/ml peptides. This clone was detected a few times. Its antigen is not identified. The repertoire was sequenced with immunoSEQ multiplex PCR; TCRdb's copy has only in-frame clones and lacks some. The sample carries tens of thousands of clones, roughly 76% recorded once.

The receptor comes from a human donor who received a COVID-19 vaccine. The material sequenced was CD4+ T cells from PBMCs cultured with HCoV-OC43 spike peptides, taken before COVID-19 vaccination. Subset noted: HCoV-OC43 spike overlapping peptide pool stimulation. This chain uses TRBV6-4 with TRBJ1-1; maybe TRBD1 (5 bases). CDR3 region: CASSPGGVNTEAFF. The DNA of the CDR3 is TGTGCCAGCAGTCCGGGAGGGGTGAACACTGAAGCTTTCTTT.